This TCR beta chain was captured in a study of T-cell reconstitution after alpha-beta-depleted transplantation in children. Whole-study results and caveats: T-cell counts and diversity at one year following transplant were attributed mainly to newly produced T cells. The origin of alpha-beta T cells about two months after transplant was reportedly several hundred expanded graft clones. Surviving recipient T cells and thymic progenitors underlay high day-60 TCRbeta diversity in some patients.

Preparation of the TCRbeta library was carried out with unique molecular identifiers. One entry per CDR3 protein, called by TCRdb with MiXCR from the PCR reads. The sample has about 980,000 distinct CDR3 sequences; about 29% are singletons. CDR3 length equals 13 residues. V lost 7 bases to trimming and J lost 5 bases; unmatched junction nucleotides: 7. Germline V gene data show CDR1 as SGHVS and CDR2 as FQNEAQ. A remark on this clonotype: The antigen remains unidentified.

The rearrangement joins TRBV7-8 to TRBJ2-7; 8 nucleotides align to TRBD2. Sequenced here: PBMCs, mostly from graft donor cells, sampled 360 days after TCRalphabeta/CD19-depleted stem cell transplant. The sequence was obtained from a boy under two years old who had a stem cell transplant for SCID, so the T cells may come from the graft donor. The CDR3 reads CASTTGGTDEQYF. The DNA of the CDR3 is TGTGCCAGCACCACGGGGGGGACTGACGAGCAGTACTTC.